This passage covers 4 T cell receptor beta chains from one sample sequenced in a study of shared T cell receptors in the human thymus. The method was immunoSEQ multiplex PCR; TCRdb's version includes in-frame clones alone and lacks a portion of them. The sample shows about 380,000 clones, around 95% of them seen only once. Sequenced material: thymocytes. These receptors all stem from a human donor.

This rearrangement joins TRBV27 to TRBJ2-6, with D uncertain. This CDR3 has 17 residues. Trimming cost V 3 bases and J 2 bases, with 14 bases left between them. Germline V gene lookup returns CDR1 MNHEY and CDR2 SMNVEV (reference sequence). The DNA for the CDR3 is TGTGCCAGCAGTTTTTTGACGGAAGCTGCTGGGGCCAACGTCCTGACTTTC. It specifies CASSFLTEAAGANVLTF.

The V and J genes are TRBV6-1 and TRBJ2-5; TRBD2 is a possible D gene (6 bases). V was shortened by 1 base and J by 4 bases, with 22 bases between the two germline ends. The CDR3 is 18 residues long. Germline V gene data show CDR1 as MNHNS and CDR2 as SASEGT. CDR3 sequence (DNA): TGTGCCAGCAGTGAAGGTAGAGGGACTGTACCGCGAGGAGAGACCCAGTACTTC. Protein product: CASSEGRGTVPRGETQYF.

J is TRBJ2-7 and V is TRBV18; D might be TRBD1 (6 bases). V was cut by 4 bases and J by 0 bases, with 13 bases left in between. This CDR3 has 15 amino acids. CDR1 is KGHSH and CDR2 is LQKENI in the germline V gene. The CDR3 nucleotides read TGTGCCAGCTCACGACAGGCCCCGTACTCCTACGAGCAGTACTTC. It codes for CASSRQAPYSYEQYF. The variable domain in full, completed from reference TRBV18 and TRBJ2-7, reads NAGVMQNPRHLVRRRGQEARLRCSPMKGHSHVYWYRQLPEEGLKFMVYLQKENIIDESGMPKERFSAEFPKEGPSILRIQQVVRGDSAAYFCASSRQAPYSYEQYFGPGTRLTVT.

V gene TRBV4-3 combines with J gene TRBJ2-1; no clear D gene. The CDR3 spans 13 residues. Between the trimmed V and J ends, which lost 0 bases and 7 bases, there was a span of 7 bases. CDR1 and CDR2 (germline): LGHNA, YSLEER. The DNA of the CDR3 is TGCGCCAGCAGCCAAGATGTGGGGAATGAGCAGTTCTTC. Amino acid sequence: CASSQDVGNEQFF.